These 5 T cell receptor beta chains came from one sample sequenced in a study of cytomegalovirus exposure and HLA in healthy donors. Use of 60 Vbeta and 13 Jbeta primers characterized the PCR. Only in-frame clones appear in the TCRdb table, and some are missing; sequencing was by immunoSEQ multiplex PCR. The sample lists about 99,000 clones, roughly 85% seen once, with approximately 5% in the top ten. Sequenced input: PBMCs. These receptors were obtained from a man in his sixties in good health and CMV-seropositive.

The chain is built from TRBV5-5 and TRBJ2-3, with 7 bases aligning to TRBD1. Losses at the gene ends were 0 bases for V and 5 bases for J; bases not matched to a gene: 3. Per germline, CDR1 SGHKS and CDR2 YYEKEE (reference sequence). There are 14 residues in the CDR3. As DNA, the CDR3 is TGTGCCAGCAGCTTGGGACAGGGTGGAGATACGCAGTATTTT. This translates into CASSLGQGGDTQYF.

The chain has TRBV2 and TRBJ1-1, with 10 positions matching TRBD1. CDR3 length: 14 residues. The V gene's germline CDR1 is SNHLY and CDR2 FYNNEI. Trimming took 6 bases from V and 4 from J; bases not matched to a gene: 5. DNA of the CDR3: TGTGCCAGCAGGGGGGACAGGGGAGGCACTGAAGCTTTCTTT. Encoded protein: CASRGDRGGTEAFF.

As DNA, the CDR3 is TGTGCCAGCAGTTTCCTCGGGACTAGCGGCACAGATACGCAGTATTTT. Translating it yields CASSFLGTSGTDTQYF. This chain joins TRBV27 and TRBJ2-3; 10 nucleotides line up with TRBD2. Germline CDR1 and CDR2: MNHEY and SMNVEV (reference sequence). CDR3 length equals 16 residues. J gave up 1 base and V 3 bases, and 4 bases lay outside the gene matches.

This clone was found a few times. V usage is TRBV11-1 and J usage is TRBJ2-5; unclear D gene. Germline assignment: CDR1 SGHAT and CDR2 FQDESV (reference sequence). The ends were cut back, 1 base at V and 7 bases at J, with 13 bases in the middle. This CDR3 has 14 amino acids. CDR3 DNA: TGTGCCAGCAGCTTAGAACGTCAGGTCGTGACCCAGTACTTC. Protein: CASSLERQVVTQYF.

The chain carries TRBV9 and TRBJ1-3; D call uncertain. Deletions cut 0 bases from V and 0 bases from J, with 10 bases between. Germline V gives CDR1 SGDLS, CDR2 YYNGEE. The CDR3 extends over 16 amino acids. The CDR3 loop reads CASSVDLRHSGNTIYF. The CDR3 DNA follows: TGTGCCAGCAGCGTAGATTTACGACACTCTGGAAACACCATATATTTT.